Each of the 27 T cell receptor beta chains below was sequenced from the same sample in a study of T-cell memory formation after mild COVID-19. MiXCR, applied by TCRdb to the 5' RACE reads, yields one record per CDR3 protein. There are approximately 240,000 distinct CDR3 sequences in the sample; around 15% occur only once, and about 3.5% lies in the top ten. Sequenced: PBMCs or a T cell subset sorted from them (not recorded which). The receptors stem from a man younger than 30 who had mild COVID-19 (a few samples of this study predate the infection). Cell type and time point are not known.

The chain has TRBV5-4 and TRBJ2-5; 8 bases agree with TRBD2. This CDR3 has 16 amino acids. From germline, CDR1 is SGHNT and CDR2 YYREEE (reference sequence). J gave up 4 bases and V 4 bases, and 12 bases lay outside the gene matches. In DNA, the CDR3 is TGTGCCAGCAGCCCTAGGACTAGCAAAGGAGGAGAGACCCAGTACTTC. Protein product: CASSPRTSKGGETQYF.

This clonotype occurred a few times. The chain carries TRBV7-2 and TRBJ1-4; D call uncertain. The CDR3 runs to 16 residues. Germline V CDR1 and CDR2: SGHTA, FQGNSA. V was pared by 4 bases and J by 4 bases, with 16 bases between. CDR3 sequence: CASSSPPGRSNEKLFF. DNA of the CDR3: TGTGCCAGCAGCTCGCCCCCCGGGAGAAGTAATGAAAAACTGTTTTTT.

This clonotype was found a few times. CDR3 protein: CASRTLPTGDSYEQYF. The CDR3 bases are TGTGCCAGCAGAACCCTTCCGACAGGTGATTCCTACGAGCAGTACTTC. The genes are TRBV2 and TRBJ2-7; a possible D gene is TRBD1 (6 bases). There are 16 residues in the CDR3. V was trimmed by 6 bases and J by 1 base, leaving 19 bases between them. Germline CDR1 and CDR2: SNHLY and FYNNEI.

The gene calls are TRBV5-6 and TRBJ2-3, with D possibly matching TRBD1 (5 bases). The V gene lost 2 bases and the J gene lost 0 bases, with 7 bases spanning the gap. Germline CDR1 reads SGHDT; CDR2 reads YYEEEE. This CDR3 has 14 residues. In nucleotides, the CDR3 is TGTGCCAGCAGCTTCGACAGTAGCACAGATACGCAGTATTTT. Translating gives CASSFDSSTDTQYF.

This clonotype was seen a handful of times. The chain employs TRBV7-3 and TRBJ2-3; possible D gene TRBD2, 6 bases. This CDR3 region has 13 residues. The ends were cut back, 5 bases at V and 6 bases at J, with 12 bases in the middle. From germline, CDR1 is SGHTA and CDR2 FQGTGA. CDR3 region: CASSPGGGDTQYF. For the CDR3, the DNA is TGTGCCAGCAGCCCAGGTGGAGGGGATACGCAGTATTTT.

The J gene is TRBJ2-1, the V gene TRBV6-5, with TRBD1 matching over 7 bases. J was trimmed by 10 bases and V by 3 bases; bases with no gene match: 9. This CDR3 contains 14 residues. The germline gives CDR1 MNHEY, CDR2 SVGAGI. This chain's CDR3 is CASSYRTGVFEQFF. The DNA for the CDR3 is TGTGCCAGCAGTTATCGGACAGGAGTCTTCGAGCAGTTCTTC.

The J gene is TRBJ2-7, the V gene TRBV10-3; the match to TRBD1 covers 9 bases. Germline V gene sequence: CDR1 ENHRY, CDR2 SYGVKD. The junction had 10 bases not matched to a gene; V was cut back by 6 bases and J by 1 base. The CDR3 is 16 amino acids. CDR3 nucleotide sequence: TGTGCCATCAGGAGGAGTGCCGGGACAGGGTCCTACGAGCAGTACTTC. This codes for CAIRRSAGTGSYEQYF.

As to this clonotype: With a much larger clone just one base away, this may be a read error. CDR3 nucleotide sequence: TGTGCCAGCAGCTTAGAGTTGCTAGAGGGTCCCTCCTACAATGAGCAGTTCTTC. Protein: CASSLELLEGPSYNEQFF. V usage is TRBV7-2 and J usage is TRBJ2-1, with TRBD2 as a possible D gene (5 bases). Trimming left V 1 base short and J 0 bases short, with 16 bases between. Germline assignment: CDR1 SGHTA and CDR2 FQGNSA. This CDR3 comprises 18 residues.

The rearrangement uses TRBV2 and TRBJ1-5; maybe TRBD1 (6 bases). The germline V and J ends were trimmed by 4 bases and 7 bases, with 14 bases remaining between them. This CDR3 spans 14 amino acids. Germline V gives CDR1 SNHLY, CDR2 FYNNEI. For the CDR3, the DNA is TGTGCCAGCAGTGTAACAGGGTTATGGCAGCCCCAGCATTTT. Translated: CASSVTGLWQPQHF.

This clonotype showed up just a few times. The chain has TRBV7-2 and TRBJ1-1; no reliable D call. CDR3 length: 14 amino acids. The V and J ends lost 0 bases and 2 bases respectively, with 7 bases between them. Germline loops: CDR1 SGHTA, CDR2 FQGNSA. The chain's CDR3 is CASSLAHPNTEAFF. CDR3 nucleotide sequence: TGTGCCAGCAGCTTAGCGCACCCCAACACTGAAGCTTTCTTT.

V and J are TRBV14 and TRBJ1-1; tentatively, D is TRBD1 (6 bases). Germline assignment: CDR1 SGHDN and CDR2 FVKESK. V dropped 4 bases and J dropped 2 bases, with 11 bases sitting between them. This CDR3 is 14 amino acids long. This chain's CDR3 is CASSPRGINTEAFF. CDR3 bases: TGTGCCAGCAGCCCCAGGGGTATTAACACTGAAGCTTTCTTT. Full variable domain (missing parts from reference TRBV14 and TRBJ1-1): EAGVTQFPSHSVIEKGQTVTLRCDPISGHDNLYWYRRVMGKEIKFLLHFVKESKQDESGMPNNRFLAERTGGTYSTLKVQPAELEDSGVYFCASSPRGINTEAFFGQGTRLTVV.

This clonotype turned up a few times. The chain employs TRBV7-2 and TRBJ1-6; D not certain. V was cut by 4 bases and J by 10 bases, with 11 bases left in between. The CDR3 is made up of 13 amino acids. Germline loops: CDR1 SGHTA, CDR2 FQGNSA. This CDR3 is CASSSHGYSPLHF. The CDR3 DNA reads as TGTGCCAGCAGCTCTCACGGGTACTCACCCCTCCACTTT.

This clonotype was seen only a few times. The rearrangement uses TRBV4-3 and TRBJ1-5; D is unclear. This CDR3 region has 13 residues. CDR1 and CDR2 (germline): LGHNA, YSLEER. V dropped 4 bases and J dropped 9 bases, with 13 bases sitting between them. The CDR3 sequence is CASSLSESSPQHF. The CDR3 nucleotides read TGCGCCAGCAGCCTGTCCGAATCATCGCCCCAGCATTTT.

The chain couples TRBV3-1 to TRBJ1-5; 7 bases are shared with TRBD1. The CDR3 length is 14 residues. Germline V gene sequence: CDR1 LGHDT, CDR2 YNNKEL (reference sequence). Trimming cost V 5 bases and J 4 bases; bases outside gene matches: 5. The CDR3 loop reads CASSYGQVNQPQHF. The DNA of the CDR3 is TGTGCCAGCAGCTATGGACAGGTAAATCAGCCCCAGCATTTT.

This clonotype has only a few counts. V usage is TRBV3-1 and J usage is TRBJ1-2; 7 positions agree with TRBD1. This CDR3 is built from 14 residues. Unmatched junction bases numbered 5, after V lost 4 bases and J lost 3 bases. Per germline, CDR1 LGHDT and CDR2 YNNKEL (reference sequence). The CDR3 region is CASSLRQGDYGYTF. The CDR3 DNA follows: TGTGCCAGCAGCCTCAGACAGGGAGACTATGGCTACACCTTC.

The sample holds many counts of this clonotype. V is TRBV20-1 and J is TRBJ2-1; TRBD2 agrees at 7 bases. CDR3 length equals 14 residues. V was clipped by 0 bases and J by 12 bases; unmatched bases: 11. The germline V gene has CDR1 DFQATT and CDR2 SNEGSKA (reference sequence). Written as DNA, the CDR3 is TGCAGTGCTAGAGAGGGGACTACTCGACGGGGGCAGTTCTTC. Protein: CSAREGTTRRGQFF.

CDR3 amino acids: CASSASTDRTYF. The CDR3, as DNA: TGTGCCAGCAGTGCCTCCACGGACAGGACGTACTTC. This rearrangement joins TRBV25-1 to TRBJ2-7, with 7 bases that match TRBD1. J lost 12 bases, V lost 4 bases, and 9 bases had no gene match. The CDR3 covers 12 residues. Per the germline V gene, CDR1 is MGHDK and CDR2 is SYGVNS.

This clonotype showed up just a few times. V gene TRBV20-1 combines with J gene TRBJ1-1; D is unclear. Germline V gene lookup returns CDR1 DFQATT and CDR2 SNEGSKA (reference sequence). Trimming removed 2 bases from V and 8 bases from J, with 6 bases in between. The CDR3 runs 10 residues. CDR3 coding DNA: TGCAGTGCTAGACGGGAAGAAGCTTTCTTT. Its translation is CSARREEAFF.

The rearrangement uses TRBV7-7 and TRBJ1-5; no reliable D call. V was trimmed by 6 bases and J by 2 bases, leaving 11 bases between them. This CDR3 contains 14 residues. Per the germline V gene, CDR1 is SSHAT and CDR2 is FNYEAQ (reference sequence). The CDR3 loop is CASSLIWGNQPQHF. For the CDR3, the DNA is TGTGCCAGCAGTCTGATATGGGGCAATCAGCCCCAGCATTTT. Full variable domain (rest looked up from reference TRBV7-7 and TRBJ1-5): GAGVSQSPRYKVTKRGQDVTLRCDPISSHATLYWYQQALGQGPEFLTYFNYEAQPDKSGLPSDRFSAERPEGSISTLTIQRTEQRDSAMYRCASSLIWGNQPQHFGDGTRLSIL.

The V call is TRBV20-1, the J call TRBJ1-1; a weak D match, TRBD1 (5 bases). The CDR3 sequence is 13 residues long. Germline V gene data show CDR1 as DFQATT and CDR2 as SNEGSKA (reference sequence). V was clipped by 4 bases and J by 3 bases, with 12 bases between them. CDR3 region: CSATGGGYTEAFF. Here the CDR3 DNA reads TGCAGTGCTACCGGGGGAGGGTACACTGAAGCTTTCTTT.

This clonotype was counted a few times. The rearrangement links TRBV5-1 to TRBJ2-3, with D possibly matching TRBD1 (5 bases). The CDR3 totals 14 residues. The germline V and J ends were trimmed by 6 bases and 6 bases, with 17 bases remaining between them. Germline loops: CDR1 SGHRS, CDR2 YFSETQ. The CDR3 spells CASIRDWGVDTQYF. The CDR3 coding sequence is TGCGCCAGCATTCGCGATTGGGGCGTCGATACGCAGTATTTT.

This clonotype has only a few counts. V and J are TRBV6-1 and TRBJ1-2, with a tentative D call TRBD1 (5 bases). The V gene's germline CDR1 is MNHNS and CDR2 SASEGT. This CDR3 spans 15 amino acids. Trimming removed 4 bases at V and 7 bases at J, with 19 bases between. The CDR3 region is CASSAIPGRFSGYTF. In DNA, the CDR3 is TGTGCCAGCAGTGCTATCCCGGGACGGTTTAGTGGCTACACCTTC.

This chain connects TRBV3-1 to TRBJ1-2, with D maybe TRBD1 (5 bases). CDR3 length: 15 amino acids. Germline V gene data show CDR1 as LGHDT and CDR2 as YNNKEL (reference sequence). Deletions cut 4 bases from V and 4 bases from J, with 16 bases between. CDR3 amino acids: CASSPRGQGSYGYTF. The CDR3 nucleotides are TGTGCCAGCAGCCCACGGGGCCAGGGATCCTATGGCTACACCTTC.

The V and J genes are TRBV7-3 and TRBJ1-6, with TRBD1 matching over 7 bases. The length of the CDR3 is 14 residues. Germline loops: CDR1 SGHTA, CDR2 FQGTGA. J gave up 4 bases and V 4 bases, and 1 base lay outside the gene matches. The CDR3 loop is CASSSTGYNSPLHF. The CDR3 coding sequence is TGTGCCAGCAGCTCGACAGGGTATAATTCACCCCTCCACTTT.

This clonotype has only a few counts. This rearrangement joins TRBV7-9 to TRBJ2-3, with 15 bases matching TRBD2. The CDR3 runs 18 residues. V was pared by 5 bases and J by 2 bases, with 8 bases of the junction left unmatched. Per germline, CDR1 SEHNR and CDR2 FQNEAQ (reference sequence). Here the CDR3 reads CASSPPGLAGGFTDTQYF. DNA of the CDR3: TGTGCCAGCAGCCCCCCGGGACTAGCGGGGGGATTCACAGATACGCAGTATTTT.

This clonotype appeared many times. The rearrangement joins TRBV5-1 to TRBJ1-2, with TRBD1 as a possible D gene (5 bases). V gave up 4 bases and J gave up 9 bases, with 19 bases separating them. The CDR3 is 14 residues long. The V gene's germline CDR1 is SGHRS and CDR2 YFSETQ. The CDR3 protein is CASSPDDPPGRYTF. The CDR3 region has the DNA TGCGCCAGCAGCCCTGATGATCCCCCGGGACGCTACACCTTC.

V gene TRBV7-9 combines with J gene TRBJ2-4; maybe TRBD2 (6 bases). This CDR3 has 14 amino acids. V lost 2 bases and J lost 8, with 13 bases in between. The V gene's germline CDR1 is SEHNR and CDR2 FQNEAQ (reference sequence). For the CDR3, the DNA is TGTGCCAGCAGCTTAAGGTTTAGCGGAGACATTCAGTACTTC. Translated: CASSLRFSGDIQYF. Together with reference TRBV7-9 and TRBJ2-4, the CDR3 gives the full variable domain: DTGVSQNPRHKITKRGQNVTFRCDPISEHNRLYWYRQTLGQGPEFLTYFQNEAQLEKSRLLSDRFSAERPKGSFSTLEIQRTEQGDSAMYLCASSLRFSGDIQYFGAGTRLSVL.